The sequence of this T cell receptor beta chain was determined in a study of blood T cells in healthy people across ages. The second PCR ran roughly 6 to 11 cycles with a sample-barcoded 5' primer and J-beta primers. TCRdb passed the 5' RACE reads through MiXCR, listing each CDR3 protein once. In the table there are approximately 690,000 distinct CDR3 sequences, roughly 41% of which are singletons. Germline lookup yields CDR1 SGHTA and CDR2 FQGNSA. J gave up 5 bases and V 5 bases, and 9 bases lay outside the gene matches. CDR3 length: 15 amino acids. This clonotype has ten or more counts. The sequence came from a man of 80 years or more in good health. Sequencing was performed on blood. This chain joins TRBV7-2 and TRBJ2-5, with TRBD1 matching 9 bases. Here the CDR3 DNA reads TGTGCCAGCAGCGGAGGGACAGGGTTAGGGGAGACCCAGTACTTC. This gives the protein CASSGGTGLGETQYF.